This T cell receptor (beta chain) was recovered during a study of blood T cell repertoires in COVID-19. Overall study: Samples taken during acute and convalescent COVID-19 were collected in the United States, Italy and Spain. The cDNA or gDNA used as material had been derived from T cells, B-cell-depleted T cells, or PBMCs.

Under the authors' procedure: Estimates of nucleated cell counts were drawn from the amplification of reference gene primers. This table comes from immunoSEQ multiplex PCR, and its TCRdb copy is limited to in-frame clones, with some not included. The V and J calls and clone size come from that table; D and trimming were worked out from the DNA. Altogether around 33,000 clones are present, 77% being singletons, with the ten largest covering under 20%. Germline lookup yields CDR1 SEHNR and CDR2 FQNEAQ (reference sequence). The ends lost 1 base at V and 4 bases at J; junction bases unmatched: 8. The CDR3 extends over 16 amino acids. This clone was picked up one time.

The source of this sequence is a human donor in a cohort sampled during active COVID-19. The sequenced material came from peripheral blood. The chain carries TRBV7-9 and TRBJ2-3; TRBD2 aligns across 7 bases. CDR3 sequence (DNA): TGTGCCAGCAGCTTAGGCGCGGGGGAGAGTCCAGATACGCAGTATTTT. Protein: CASSLGAGESPDTQYF.